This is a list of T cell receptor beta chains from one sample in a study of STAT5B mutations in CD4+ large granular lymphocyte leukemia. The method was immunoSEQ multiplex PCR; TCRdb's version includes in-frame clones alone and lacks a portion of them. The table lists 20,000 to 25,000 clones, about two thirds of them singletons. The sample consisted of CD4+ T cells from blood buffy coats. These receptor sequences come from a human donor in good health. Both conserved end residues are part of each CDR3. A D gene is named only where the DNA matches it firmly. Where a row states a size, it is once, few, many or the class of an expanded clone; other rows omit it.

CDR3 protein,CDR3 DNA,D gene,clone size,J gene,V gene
CASSLQGPGTEAFF,TGCGCCAGCAGCCTTCAAGGGCCAGGAACTGAAGCTTTCTTT,.,.,TRBJ1-1,TRBV4-3
CASSRDIIEGEKLFF,TGTGCCAGCAGCCGGGACATTATCGAAGGGGAAAAACTGTTTTTT,.,.,TRBJ1-4,TRBV7-2
CASSLWASGANVLTF,TGTGCCAGCAGCTTGTGGGCTTCTGGGGCCAACGTCCTGACTTTC,.,.,TRBJ2-6,TRBV5-6
CASSLVAGSKTGELFF,TGTGCCAGCAGCTTAGTAGCGGGGAGTAAAACCGGGGAGCTGTTTTTT,TRBD2,.,TRBJ2-2,TRBV11-3
CASGCPGQGAPGNQPQHF,TGCGCCAGCGGTTGTCCGGGACAGGGGGCCCCGGGGAATCAGCCCCAGCATTTT,TRBD1,.,TRBJ1-5,TRBV5-1
CAISIGTSSYEQYF,TGTGCCATCAGTATCGGGACTAGTTCCTACGAGCAGTACTTC,TRBD2,.,TRBJ2-7,TRBV10-3
CASSSGQGFTGELFF,TGTGCCAGCAGCTCGGGACAGGGGTTCACCGGGGAGCTGTTTTTT,TRBD1,.,TRBJ2-2,TRBV13
CASSLASINTQYF,TGTGCCAGCAGCTTAGCGTCCATAAATACGCAGTATTTT,.,.,TRBJ2-3,TRBV7-2
CASSPLAGYNEQFF,TGTGCCAGCAGCCCCTTAGCGGGGTACAATGAGCAGTTCTTC,TRBD2,.,TRBJ2-1,TRBV7-8
CASSHGLAGSTQYF,TGTGCCAGCAGCCACGGACTAGCGGGGAGTACCCAGTACTTC,TRBD2,.,TRBJ2-5,TRBV7-2
CASSRIGGFYEQYF,TGTGCCAGCAGCCGGATTGGAGGGTTTTACGAGCAGTACTTC,.,.,TRBJ2-7,TRBV27
CASRRQGSNEQFF,TGTGCCAGCAGAAGACAGGGCTCCAATGAGCAGTTCTTC,TRBD1,.,TRBJ2-1,TRBV6-5
CASSLGQGNTDTQYF,TGTGCCAGCAGCTTAGGACAGGGGAACACAGATACGCAGTATTTT,TRBD1,.,TRBJ2-3,TRBV7-3
CASSRSSGGSGNTIYF,TGTGCCAGCAGCCGTAGTTCAGGGGGCTCTGGAAACACCATATATTTT,TRBD1,.,TRBJ1-3,TRBV4-2
CASSARTANQPQHF,TGTGCCAGCAGCGCCCGGACGGCTAATCAGCCCCAGCATTTT,.,once,TRBJ1-5,TRBV7-8
CASSQELINSPLHF,TGTGCCAGCAGCCAAGAACTGATTAATTCACCCCTCCACTTT,.,few,TRBJ1-6,TRBV14
CASSPPGARLPGEQYF,TGTGCCAGCTCACCACCGGGGGCGCGGCTGCCGGGCGAGCAGTACTTC,.,.,TRBJ2-7,TRBV18
CASSSQYGNQPQHF,TGTGCCAGCAGCTCCCAATACGGGAATCAGCCCCAGCATTTT,.,.,TRBJ1-5,TRBV7-9
CASSLFAGELFF,TGTGCCAGCAGCTTATTCGCCGGGGAGCTGTTTTTT,.,.,TRBJ2-2,TRBV5-4
CSVRGQGSSPLHF,TGCAGCGTCAGGGGACAGGGAAGTTCACCCCTCCACTTT,TRBD1,.,TRBJ1-6,TRBV29-1
CSGRLLGSGYTF,TGCAGCGGTCGACTGCTAGGGAGTGGCTACACCTTC,.,.,TRBJ1-2,TRBV29-1
CASSQTGIQYF,TGTGCCAGCAGCCAAACAGGCATTCAGTACTTC,.,few,TRBJ2-4,TRBV11-3
CASSLTTDLGTEAFF,TGCGCCAGCAGCTTGACGACGGACCTTGGGACTGAAGCTTTCTTT,.,.,TRBJ1-1,TRBV5-1
CASSQPPAGTGEQYF,TGCGCCAGCAGCCAGCCGCCGGCGGGGACGGGCGAGCAGTACTTC,.,.,TRBJ2-7,TRBV4-1
CASSQGDRYNEQFF,TGTGCCAGCAGCCAGGGGGACAGGTACAATGAGCAGTTCTTC,TRBD1,.,TRBJ2-1,TRBV7-8
CASSLGQNTEAFF,TGTGCCAGCAGCTTAGGACAGAACACTGAAGCTTTCTTT,.,few,TRBJ1-1,TRBV11-1
CASSGGGQGNFGQFF,TGTGCCAGCTCCGGCGGGGGACAGGGAAATTTCGGGCAGTTCTTC,TRBD1,.,TRBJ2-1,TRBV18
CASSLAQDRGPPYEQYF,TGCGCCAGCAGCTTGGCCCAAGACAGGGGACCCCCCTACGAGCAGTACTTC,TRBD1,.,TRBJ2-7,TRBV5-1
CASSRSSLNTEAFF,TGTGCCAGCAGCCGAAGTTCATTGAACACTGAAGCTTTCTTT,.,.,TRBJ1-1,TRBV2
CASSLESDSNYGYTF,TGCGCCAGCAGCTTGGAATCAGACAGTAACTATGGCTACACCTTC,.,.,TRBJ1-2,TRBV5-1
CSVDPGTSLGEQYF,TGCAGCGTTGACCCCGGGACTAGCCTGGGCGAGCAGTACTTC,TRBD2,.,TRBJ2-7,TRBV29-1
CASSIADRSAYEQYF,TGTGCCAGTAGTATAGCGGACAGAAGTGCCTACGAGCAGTACTTC,.,.,TRBJ2-7,TRBV19
CASSLGTDGNTIYF,TGTGCCAGCAGCTTAGGGACAGATGGAAACACCATATATTTT,.,.,TRBJ1-3,TRBV7-9
CASSQPGQSSGNTIYF,TGCGCCAGCAGCCAACCGGGACAGAGCTCTGGAAACACCATATATTTT,TRBD1,once,TRBJ1-3,TRBV4-1
CASSPRRESNEQFF,TGTGCCAGCAGTCCCCGGCGGGAGTCGAATGAGCAGTTCTTC,TRBD2,.,TRBJ2-1,TRBV7-6
CATSRGASTAFF,TGTGCCACCAGCAGAGGGGCCAGCACAGCTTTCTTT,.,.,TRBJ1-1,TRBV15
CASSHLTGTGTYEQYF,TGTGCCAGCAGCCATCTCACCGGGACAGGGACCTACGAGCAGTACTTC,TRBD1,.,TRBJ2-7,TRBV7-9
CASSATSGGANEQFF,TGTGCCAGCAGCGCGACTAGCGGGGGGGCCAATGAGCAGTTCTTC,TRBD2,.,TRBJ2-1,TRBV11-2
CASSLGSTGYYGYTF,TGTGCCAGCAGCTTGGGCTCCACGGGCTACTATGGCTACACCTTC,.,few,TRBJ1-2,TRBV5-6
CASSQRAGLQDTQYF,TGTGCCAGCAGCCAACGGGCGGGGTTACAAGATACGCAGTATTTT,.,.,TRBJ2-3,TRBV5-5
CASGLSLGQSSYNEQFF,TGTGCTAGTGGTCTGAGCCTTGGACAGAGCTCCTACAATGAGCAGTTCTTC,.,once,TRBJ2-1,TRBV12-5
CATSRGGGLNTDTQYF,TGTGCCACCAGCAGAGGAGGAGGGCTGAACACAGATACGCAGTATTTT,.,.,TRBJ2-3,TRBV15
CASSSRTSGGAYEQYF,TGTGCCAGCAGTTCCCGGACTAGCGGGGGGGCCTACGAGCAGTACTTC,TRBD2,.,TRBJ2-7,TRBV6-5
CASSHRGGTDTQYF,TGTGCCAGCAGCCATAGGGGCGGCACAGATACGCAGTATTTT,.,once,TRBJ2-3,TRBV7-9
CASSFLTGGNIIRTDTQYF,TGTGCCAGCAGCTTCCTGACAGGGGGAAATATAATTCGCACAGATACGCAGTATTTT,TRBD1,.,TRBJ2-3,TRBV7-2
CSVEVTRGYDNEQFF,TGCAGCGTTGAAGTAACTAGGGGATACGACAATGAGCAGTTCTTC,.,.,TRBJ2-1,TRBV29-1
CAWSVEANYGYTF,TGTGCCTGGAGTGTGGAGGCTAACTATGGCTACACCTTC,.,few,TRBJ1-2,TRBV30
CASSPPTNTGELFF,TGTGCCAGCTCACCCCCTACGAACACCGGGGAGCTGTTTTTT,.,.,TRBJ2-2,TRBV18
CASLRRDREMKSNQPQHF,TGCGCCAGCTTACGCCGGGACAGGGAGATGAAAAGCAATCAGCCCCAGCATTTT,TRBD1,few,TRBJ1-5,TRBV10-1